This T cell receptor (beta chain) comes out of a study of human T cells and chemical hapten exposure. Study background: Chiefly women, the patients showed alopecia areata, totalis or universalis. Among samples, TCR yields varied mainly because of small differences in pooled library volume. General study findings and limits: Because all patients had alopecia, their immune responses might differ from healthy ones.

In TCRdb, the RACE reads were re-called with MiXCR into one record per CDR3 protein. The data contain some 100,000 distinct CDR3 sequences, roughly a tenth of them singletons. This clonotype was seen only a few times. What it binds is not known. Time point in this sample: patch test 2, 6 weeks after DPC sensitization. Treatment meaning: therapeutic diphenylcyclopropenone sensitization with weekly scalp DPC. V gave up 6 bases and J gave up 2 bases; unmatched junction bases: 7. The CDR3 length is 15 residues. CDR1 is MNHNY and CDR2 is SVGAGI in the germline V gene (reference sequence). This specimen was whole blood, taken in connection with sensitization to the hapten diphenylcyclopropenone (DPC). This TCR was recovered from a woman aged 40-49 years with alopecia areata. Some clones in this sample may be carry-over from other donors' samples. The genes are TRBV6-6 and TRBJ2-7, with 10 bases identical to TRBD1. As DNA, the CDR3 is TGTGCCAGCAGCCCGATCGGGACAGGGGCCTACGAGCAGTACTTC. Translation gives CASSPIGTGAYEQYF.